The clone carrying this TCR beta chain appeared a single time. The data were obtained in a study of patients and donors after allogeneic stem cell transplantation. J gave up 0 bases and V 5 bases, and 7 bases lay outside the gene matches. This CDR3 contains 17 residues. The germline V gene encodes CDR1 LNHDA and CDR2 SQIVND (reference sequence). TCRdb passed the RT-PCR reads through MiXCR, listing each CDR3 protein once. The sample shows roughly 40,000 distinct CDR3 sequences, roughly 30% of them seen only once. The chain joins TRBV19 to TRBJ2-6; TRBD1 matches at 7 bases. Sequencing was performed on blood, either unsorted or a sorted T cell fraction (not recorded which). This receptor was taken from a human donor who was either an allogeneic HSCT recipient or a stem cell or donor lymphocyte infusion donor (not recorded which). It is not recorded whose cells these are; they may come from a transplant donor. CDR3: CASSPRTGYSGANVLTF. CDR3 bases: TGTGCCAGTAGTCCAAGGACAGGCTACTCTGGGGCCAACGTCCTGACTTTC.